This T cell receptor beta chain appears in the sequencing data of a study of shared clonotypes between healthy human individuals. Findings of the study overall: Clonotype sharing among donors was expected to depend on sequencing depth.

Trimming took off 1 base at V and 3 bases at J, with 13 bases between the two ends. Germline lookup yields CDR1 MGHRA and CDR2 YSYEKL. The CDR3 has 16 amino acids. As to this clone: Antigen: not known.

TCRdb's table, derived via immunoSEQ multiplex PCR, lists solely in-frame clones and lacks some. The sample contains approximately 350,000 clones, just over 95% of which appear only once. The sequence was collected from a man under 40 in good health. The chain joins TRBV4-1 to TRBJ1-3; D unclear. Sequenced sample: memory CD8+ T cells sorted from blood. Subset described: CD45RO+ cells pooled with CCR7-negative TemRA cells. As DNA, the CDR3 is TGCGCCAGCAGCCAAGCGCTTATACCATTTGGAAACACCATATATTTT. Protein product: CASSQALIPFGNTIYF.